These T cell receptor beta chains were read from a single sample in a study of T cells in Graves' hyperthyroidism and ophthalmopathy. Each CDR3 protein is one row after TCRdb ran MiXCR on the multiplex PCR reads. Of hundreds of thousands of distinct CDR3 sequences detected, about a sixth appear once; the ten largest clones hold around 4%. Sequencing was performed on blood. Every receptor here comes from a woman under 40 with Graves' hyperthyroidism. Each CDR3 is given with its conserved first and last residue. Each record gives: V gene, CDR3 protein.

TRBV7-3	CASSTHGTGLNIQYF
TRBV2	CASSEEGGGANVLTF
TRBV6-6	CASSYGVGADEQYF
TRBV3-1	CASSQGDRQETQYF
TRBV20-1	CSAREAREQYF
TRBV6-2/TRBV6-3	CASSYSRDSPYEQYF
TRBV25-1	CASSGLGEPRTDYNEQFF
TRBV11-3	CASSLSGLAEETQYF
TRBV19	CASNLSGGGQPQHF
TRBV4-1	CASSLLSGGRHGYTF
TRBV9	CASSSTGTPRTQEQFF
TRBV9	CASSVDGQDYGYTF
TRBV12-3/TRBV12-4	CASTSQGGQETQYF
TRBV20-1	CSAETGGSYNSPLHF
TRBV10-3	CAIRDKLAGGSGNEQFF
TRBV6-1	CASSLRGRSGYTF
TRBV28	CASSKAGGAIDTQYF
TRBV5-1	CASSLGTGGGDEQFF
TRBV9	CASSVWGVADTQYF
TRBV15	CATSASGGSYNEQFF
TRBV4-1	CASSQGPLAAYEQYF
TRBV5-1	CASSFFREADTQYF
TRBV6-5	CASSFGGSSYNERFF
TRBV6-5	CASSYRRDNEQFF
TRBV19	CASSGSGTNTGELFF
TRBV29-1	CSVEVQGGFDEQFF
TRBV11-2	CASSQSSGRTYNEQFF
TRBV28	CASSLMAGDYNEQFF
TRBV5-6	CASSLRMRRTSGRSYNEQFF
TRBV28	CASSSGSGRRNNEQFF
TRBV5-1	CASSFLPIGGRDTQYF
TRBV2	CASSHYQETQYF
TRBV29-1	CSVEGVGTEAFF
TRBV19	CASSMGTPSYGYTF
TRBV9	CASSPLHLREAPHEQFF
TRBV27	CASSLGATYEQYF
TRBV5-1	CASKPSGRGFTTEAFF
TRBV18	CASSPLADEKLFF
TRBV2	CASSDRRGNEQFF